The 4 T cell receptor beta chains reported below all come from one sample, sequenced in a study of metastatic and nonmetastatic thyroid tumors (dated by TCRdb to about 2020). Library creation used PCR. Sequenced using an Illumina HiSeq 4000. In TCRdb, the public reads were trimmed at Q25 with fastp and aligned with MiXCR, with productive beta chains retained. This sample is represented by tens of thousands of clones; roughly 20% of them were singletons. Of the sample, roughly 4.2% falls within the top ten clones. No treatment had been received by any patient before thyroid surgery. Specimen: blood. These receptors all stem from a female donor with papillary thyroid cancer or a benign thyroid nodule (not recorded which). Some clones in this sample may be carry-over from other donors' samples.

This clone showed up many times. V is TRBV5-1 and J is TRBJ2-7; tentative D call: TRBD1 (6 bases). The CDR3 runs to 14 residues. Germline loops: CDR1 SGHRS, CDR2 YFSETQ. V was shortened by 2 bases and J by 3 bases, with 12 bases between the two germline ends. CDR3 sequence: CASSFGGQYYEQYF. CDR3 nucleotides: TGCGCCAGCAGCTTTGGGGGACAATACTACGAGCAGTACTTC.

This clone showed up just a few times. This could be a read error, since a much larger clone is one nucleotide away. The chain has TRBV28 and TRBJ2-1; 14 bases fit TRBD2. The ends lost 8 bases at V and 8 bases at J; junction bases unmatched: 2. The length of the CDR3 is 13 residues. Germline lookup yields CDR1 MDHEN and CDR2 SYDVKM. The CDR3 here is CASLGLAGDEQFF. The CDR3 coding sequence is TGTGCCAGCCTGGGACTAGCGGGGGATGAGCAGTTCTTC.

The chain employs TRBV20-1 and TRBJ2-1; 8 nucleotides match TRBD2. This CDR3 comprises 17 residues. V dropped 3 bases and J dropped 3; count of bases not matched to a gene: 13. CDR1 and CDR2 (germline): DFQATT, SNEGSKA (reference sequence). CDR3 coding DNA: TGCAGTGCTAGGGTCCCTAGCGGGTGTTTCTACTACAATGAGCAGTTCTTC. Translated: CSARVPSGCFYYNEQFF.

This clone appeared many times. The chain carries TRBV28 and TRBJ2-2; no clear D gene. The CDR3 extends over 15 amino acids. Germline CDR1 reads MDHEN; CDR2 reads SYDVKM. Trimming took off 2 bases at V and 1 base at J, with 8 bases between the two ends. CDR3 protein: CASSLVYRNTGELFF. CDR3 DNA: TGTGCCAGCAGTTTAGTATACAGGAACACCGGGGAGCTGTTTTTT.